The 5 T cell receptor beta chains presented below share a single source sample, sequenced in a study of blood T cell repertoires in COVID-19. Clones were sequenced by immunoSEQ multiplex PCR, and TCRdb holds only the in-frame ones, with some missing. In the table there are around 280,000 clones, about 83% of which are singletons. The sequenced sample was PBMCs or T cells enriched from blood (not recorded which). Receptors originate from a middle-aged woman who had recovered from COVID-19.

The chain is built from TRBV9 and TRBJ2-7, with TRBD2 matching over 9 bases. The CDR3 totals 16 residues. Unmatched junction bases numbered 14, after V lost 1 base and J lost 9 bases. Germline CDR1 is SGDLS and CDR2 is YYNGEE. The CDR3 reads CASSVYASGTLRAQYF. DNA for the CDR3: TGTGCCAGCAGCGTATATGCTAGCGGGACTTTACGAGCGCAGTACTTC.

The chain's CDR3 is CATPPYEGMNTEAFF. CDR3 nucleotides: TGTGCCACACCCCCATATGAGGGCATGAACACTGAAGCTTTCTTT. V usage is TRBV28 and J usage is TRBJ1-1; D uncertain. Deletions cut 10 bases from V and 0 bases from J, with 18 bases between. Germline V CDR1 and CDR2: MDHEN, SYDVKM. The CDR3 extends over 15 amino acids.

This rearrangement joins TRBV6-5 to TRBJ2-2; 7 bases are shared with TRBD1. V was clipped by 8 bases and J by 7 bases; unmatched bases: 7. The CDR3 contains 13 residues. Germline V gene data show CDR1 as MNHEY and CDR2 as SVGAGI. The DNA of the CDR3 is TGTGCCAGCCGGGACAGAACTAACGGGGAGCTGTTTTTT. Amino acids: CASRDRTNGELFF.

The rearrangement uses TRBV2 and TRBJ2-5; 7 bases align to TRBD1. CDR1 is SNHLY, CDR2 FYNNEI, per germline. CDR3 length: 14 residues. V dropped 6 bases and J dropped 4; count of bases not matched to a gene: 8. This chain's CDR3 is CASRKQGLAETQYF. The CDR3 nucleotides read TGTGCCAGCAGGAAACAGGGGCTGGCAGAGACCCAGTACTTC.

V is TRBV11-2 and J is TRBJ1-1; the D is unclear. V was clipped by 3 bases and J by 0 bases, with 8 bases between them. There are 14 residues in the CDR3. Germline-derived CDR1 and CDR2 are SGHAT and FQNNGV. CDR3 amino acids: CASSLSIVNTEAFF. DNA of the CDR3: TGTGCCAGCAGCTTGAGTATAGTGAACACTGAAGCTTTCTTT.